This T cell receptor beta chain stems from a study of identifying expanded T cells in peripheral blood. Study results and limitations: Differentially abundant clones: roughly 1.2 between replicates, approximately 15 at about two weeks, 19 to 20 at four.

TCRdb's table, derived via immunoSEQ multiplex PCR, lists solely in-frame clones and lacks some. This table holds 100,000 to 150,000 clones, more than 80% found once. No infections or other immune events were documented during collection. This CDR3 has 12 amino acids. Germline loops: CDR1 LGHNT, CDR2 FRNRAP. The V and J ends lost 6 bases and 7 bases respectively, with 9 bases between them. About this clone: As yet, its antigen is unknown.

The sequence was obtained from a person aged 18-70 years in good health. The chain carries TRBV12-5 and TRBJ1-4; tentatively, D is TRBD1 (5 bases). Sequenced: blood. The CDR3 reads CASGPTGEKLFF. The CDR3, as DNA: TGTGCTAGTGGACCTACAGGTGAAAAACTGTTTTTT.